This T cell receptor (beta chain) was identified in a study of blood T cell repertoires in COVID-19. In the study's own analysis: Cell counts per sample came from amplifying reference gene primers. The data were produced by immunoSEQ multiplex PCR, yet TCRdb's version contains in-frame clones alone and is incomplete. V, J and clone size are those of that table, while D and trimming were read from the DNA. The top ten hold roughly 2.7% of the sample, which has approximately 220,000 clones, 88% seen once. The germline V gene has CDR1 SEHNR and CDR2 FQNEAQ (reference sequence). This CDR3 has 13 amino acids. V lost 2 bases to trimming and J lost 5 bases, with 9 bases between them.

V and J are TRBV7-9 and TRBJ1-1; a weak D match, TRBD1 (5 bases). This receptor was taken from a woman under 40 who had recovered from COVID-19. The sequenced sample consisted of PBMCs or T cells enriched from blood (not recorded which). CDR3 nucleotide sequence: TGTGCCAGCAGCTTAACGGGGGGAACTGAAGCTTTCTTT. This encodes CASSLTGGTEAFF.